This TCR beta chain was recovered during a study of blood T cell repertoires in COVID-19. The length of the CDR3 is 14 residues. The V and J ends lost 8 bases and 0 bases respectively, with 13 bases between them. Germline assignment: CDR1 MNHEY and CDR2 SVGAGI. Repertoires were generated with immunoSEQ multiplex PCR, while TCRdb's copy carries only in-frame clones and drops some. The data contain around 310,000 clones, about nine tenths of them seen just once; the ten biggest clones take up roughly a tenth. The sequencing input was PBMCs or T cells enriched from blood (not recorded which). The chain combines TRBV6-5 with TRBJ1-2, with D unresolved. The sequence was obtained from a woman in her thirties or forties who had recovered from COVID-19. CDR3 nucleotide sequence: TGTGCCAGCCGACGCCGGGGTGCTAACTATGGCTACACCTTC. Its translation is CASRRRGANYGYTF.